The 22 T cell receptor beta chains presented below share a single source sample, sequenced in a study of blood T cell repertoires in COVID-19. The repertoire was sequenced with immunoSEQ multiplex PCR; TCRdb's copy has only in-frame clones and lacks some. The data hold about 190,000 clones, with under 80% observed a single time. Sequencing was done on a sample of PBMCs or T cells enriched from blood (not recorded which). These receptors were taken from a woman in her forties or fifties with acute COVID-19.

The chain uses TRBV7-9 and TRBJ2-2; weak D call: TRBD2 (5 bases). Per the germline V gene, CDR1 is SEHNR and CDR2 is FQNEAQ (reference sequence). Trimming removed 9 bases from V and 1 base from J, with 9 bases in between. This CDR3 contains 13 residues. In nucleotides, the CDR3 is TGTGCCAGGACGGGGAGGAACACCGGGGAGCTGTTTTTT. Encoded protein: CARTGRNTGELFF.

Written as DNA, the CDR3 is TGTGCCAGTAGTATAGATCCAGGGTCAACTAATGAAAAACTGTTTTTT. The encoded protein is CASSIDPGSTNEKLFF. The chain employs TRBV19 and TRBJ1-4, with a possible D match to TRBD1 (5 bases). The CDR3 has 16 amino acids. V was cut by 0 bases and J by 0 bases, with 8 bases left in between. Germline CDR1 reads LNHDA; CDR2 reads SQIVND (reference sequence).

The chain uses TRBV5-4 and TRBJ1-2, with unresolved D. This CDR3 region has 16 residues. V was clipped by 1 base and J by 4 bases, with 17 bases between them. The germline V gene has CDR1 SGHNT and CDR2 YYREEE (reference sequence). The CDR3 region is CASSLYSIRGSYGYTF. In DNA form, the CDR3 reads TGTGCCAGCAGCTTGTACTCCATCCGGGGTTCCTATGGCTACACCTTC.

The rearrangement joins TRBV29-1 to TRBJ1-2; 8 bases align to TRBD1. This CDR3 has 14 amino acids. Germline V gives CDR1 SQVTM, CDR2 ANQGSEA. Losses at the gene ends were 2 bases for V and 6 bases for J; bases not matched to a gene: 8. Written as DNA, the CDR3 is TGCAGCGTTGAAAGGGAGACAGGGGTACATGGCTACACCTTC. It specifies CSVERETGVHGYTF.

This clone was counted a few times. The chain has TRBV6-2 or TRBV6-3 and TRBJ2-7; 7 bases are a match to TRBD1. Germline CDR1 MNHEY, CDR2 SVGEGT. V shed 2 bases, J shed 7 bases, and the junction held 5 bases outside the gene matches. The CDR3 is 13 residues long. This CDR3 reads CASSYGQGVEQYV. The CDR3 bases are TGTGCCAGCAGTTACGGGCAGGGGGTTGAGCAGTACGTC.

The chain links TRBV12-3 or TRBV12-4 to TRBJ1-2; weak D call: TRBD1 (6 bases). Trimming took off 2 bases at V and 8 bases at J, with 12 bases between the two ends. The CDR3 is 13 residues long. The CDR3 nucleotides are TGTGCCAGCAGTTTAACAGGGACGACGGGCTACACCTTC. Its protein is CASSLTGTTGYTF.

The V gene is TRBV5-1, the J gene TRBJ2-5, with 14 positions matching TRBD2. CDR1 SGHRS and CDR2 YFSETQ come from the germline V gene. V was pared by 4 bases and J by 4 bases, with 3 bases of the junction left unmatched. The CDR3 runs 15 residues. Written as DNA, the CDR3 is TGCGCCAGCAGCCAAGGGACTAGCGGGGGAGAGACCCAGTACTTC. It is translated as CASSQGTSGGETQYF.

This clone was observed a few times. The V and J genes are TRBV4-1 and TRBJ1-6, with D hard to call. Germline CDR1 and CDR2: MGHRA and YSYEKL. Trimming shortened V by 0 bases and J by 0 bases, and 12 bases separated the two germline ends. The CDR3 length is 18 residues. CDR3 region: CASSQDRFLVSYNSPLHF. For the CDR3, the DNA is TGCGCCAGCAGCCAAGATCGGTTCCTAGTCTCCTATAATTCACCCCTCCACTTT.

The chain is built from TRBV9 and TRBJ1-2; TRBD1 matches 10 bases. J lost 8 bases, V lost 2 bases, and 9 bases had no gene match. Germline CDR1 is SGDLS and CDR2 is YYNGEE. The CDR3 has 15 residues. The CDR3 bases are TGTGCCAGCAGCGTCGTGACAGGGGGCGCAGGGGGCTACACCTTC. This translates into CASSVVTGGAGGYTF.

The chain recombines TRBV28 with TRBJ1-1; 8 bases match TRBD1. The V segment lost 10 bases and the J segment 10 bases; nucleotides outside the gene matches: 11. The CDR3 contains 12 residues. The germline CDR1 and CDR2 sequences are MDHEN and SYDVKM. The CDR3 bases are TGTGCCATAGATAGACAGGGGACGGGAGCTTTCTTT. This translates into CAIDRQGTGAFF.

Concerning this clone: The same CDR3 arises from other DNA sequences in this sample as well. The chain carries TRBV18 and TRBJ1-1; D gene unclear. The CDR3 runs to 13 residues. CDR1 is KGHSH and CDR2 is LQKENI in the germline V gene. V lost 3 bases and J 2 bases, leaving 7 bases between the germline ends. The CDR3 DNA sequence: TGTGCCAGCTCACCTACAGCTAACACTGAAGCTTTCTTT. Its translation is CASSPTANTEAFF.

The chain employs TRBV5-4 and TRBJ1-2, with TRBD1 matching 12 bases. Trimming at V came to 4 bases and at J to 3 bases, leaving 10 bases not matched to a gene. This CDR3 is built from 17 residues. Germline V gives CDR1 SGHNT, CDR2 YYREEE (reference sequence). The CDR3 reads CASSMRGTGGTYYGYTF. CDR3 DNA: TGTGCCAGCAGCATGCGTGGGACAGGGGGCACATACTATGGCTACACCTTC.

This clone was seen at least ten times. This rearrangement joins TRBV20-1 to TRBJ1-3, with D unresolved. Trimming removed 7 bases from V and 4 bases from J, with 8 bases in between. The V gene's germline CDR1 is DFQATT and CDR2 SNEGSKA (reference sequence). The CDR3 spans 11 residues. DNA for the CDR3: TGCAGTGGGAGGGCCGGAAACACCATATATTTT. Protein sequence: CSGRAGNTIYF.

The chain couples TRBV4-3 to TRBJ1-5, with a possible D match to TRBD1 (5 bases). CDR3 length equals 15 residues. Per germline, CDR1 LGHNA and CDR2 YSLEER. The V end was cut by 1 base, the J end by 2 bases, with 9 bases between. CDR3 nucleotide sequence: TGCGCCAGCAGCCAAGGGCTAGGGGGCAATCAGCCCCAGCATTTT. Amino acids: CASSQGLGGNQPQHF.

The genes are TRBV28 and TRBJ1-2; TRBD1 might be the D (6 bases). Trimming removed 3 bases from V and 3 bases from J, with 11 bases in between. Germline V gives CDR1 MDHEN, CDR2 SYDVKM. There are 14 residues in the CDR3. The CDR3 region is CASSFTGFDYGYTF. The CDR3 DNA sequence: TGTGCCAGCAGTTTTACAGGGTTCGACTATGGCTACACCTTC.

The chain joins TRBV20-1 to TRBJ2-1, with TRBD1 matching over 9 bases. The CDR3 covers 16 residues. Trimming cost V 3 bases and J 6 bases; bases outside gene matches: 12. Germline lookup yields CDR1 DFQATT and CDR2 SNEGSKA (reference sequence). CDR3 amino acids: CSASANPGQGFNEQFF. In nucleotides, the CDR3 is TGCAGTGCTAGTGCCAATCCGGGACAGGGTTTCAATGAGCAGTTCTTC.

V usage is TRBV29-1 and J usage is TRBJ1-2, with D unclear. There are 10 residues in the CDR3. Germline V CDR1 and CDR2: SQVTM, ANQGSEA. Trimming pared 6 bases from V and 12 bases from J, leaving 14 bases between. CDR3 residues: CSVTVTEHTF. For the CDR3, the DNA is TGCAGCGTGACCGTAACAGAACACACCTTC.

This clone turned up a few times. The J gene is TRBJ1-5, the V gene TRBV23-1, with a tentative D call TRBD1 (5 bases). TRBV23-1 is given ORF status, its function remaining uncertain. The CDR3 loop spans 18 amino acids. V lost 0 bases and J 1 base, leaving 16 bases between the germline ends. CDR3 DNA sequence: TGCGCCAGCAGTCAATCTGCAGGGAACGTGGAGAGCAATCAGCCCCAGCATTTT. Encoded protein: CASSQSAGNVESNQPQHF.

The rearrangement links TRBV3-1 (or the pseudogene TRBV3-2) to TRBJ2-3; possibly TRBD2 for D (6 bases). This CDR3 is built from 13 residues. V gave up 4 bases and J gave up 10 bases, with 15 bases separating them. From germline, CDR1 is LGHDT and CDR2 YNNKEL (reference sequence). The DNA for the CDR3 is TGTGCCAGCAGCCCAATGGAGGGAGAATCGCAGTATTTT. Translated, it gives CASSPMEGESQYF.

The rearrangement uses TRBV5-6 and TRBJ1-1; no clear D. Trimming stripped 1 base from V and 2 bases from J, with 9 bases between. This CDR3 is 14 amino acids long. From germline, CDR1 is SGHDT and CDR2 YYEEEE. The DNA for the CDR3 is TGTGCCAGCAGCTTGTACACCGATAACACTGAAGCTTTCTTT. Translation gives CASSLYTDNTEAFF.

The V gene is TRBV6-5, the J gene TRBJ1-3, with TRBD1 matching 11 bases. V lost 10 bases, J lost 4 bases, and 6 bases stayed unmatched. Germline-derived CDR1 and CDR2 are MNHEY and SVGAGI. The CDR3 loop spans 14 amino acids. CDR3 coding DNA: TGTGCCACCGGACAGGGGGCGGGAGGAAACACCATATATTTT. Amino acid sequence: CATGQGAGGNTIYF.

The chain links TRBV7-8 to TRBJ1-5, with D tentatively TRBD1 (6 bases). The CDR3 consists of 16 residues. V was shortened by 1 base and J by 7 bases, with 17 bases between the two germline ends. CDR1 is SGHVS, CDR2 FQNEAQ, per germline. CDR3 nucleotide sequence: TGTGCCAGCAGCTTAGAGGGGGGGTCCTTCTTCCAGCCCCAGCATTTT. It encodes CASSLEGGSFFQPQHF.